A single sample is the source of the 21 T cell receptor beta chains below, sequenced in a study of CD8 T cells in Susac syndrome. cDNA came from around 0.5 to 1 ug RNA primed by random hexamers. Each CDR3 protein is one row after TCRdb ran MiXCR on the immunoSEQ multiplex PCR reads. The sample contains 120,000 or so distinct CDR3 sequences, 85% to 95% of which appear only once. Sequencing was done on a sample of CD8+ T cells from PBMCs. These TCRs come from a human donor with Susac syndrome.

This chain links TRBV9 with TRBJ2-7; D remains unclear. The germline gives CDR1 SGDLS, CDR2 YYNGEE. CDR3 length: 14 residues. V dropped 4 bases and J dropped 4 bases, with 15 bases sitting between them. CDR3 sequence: CASSPSGRAYEQYF. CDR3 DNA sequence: TGTGCCAGCAGCCCCTCTGGAAGGGCTTACGAGCAGTACTTC.

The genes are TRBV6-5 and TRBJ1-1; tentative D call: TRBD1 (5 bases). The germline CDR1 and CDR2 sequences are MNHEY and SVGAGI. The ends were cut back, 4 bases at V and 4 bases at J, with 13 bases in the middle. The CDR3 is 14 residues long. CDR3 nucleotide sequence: TGTGCCAGCAGTTCGGGACTAAGGGGCACTGAAGCTTTCTTT. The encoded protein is CASSSGLRGTEAFF.

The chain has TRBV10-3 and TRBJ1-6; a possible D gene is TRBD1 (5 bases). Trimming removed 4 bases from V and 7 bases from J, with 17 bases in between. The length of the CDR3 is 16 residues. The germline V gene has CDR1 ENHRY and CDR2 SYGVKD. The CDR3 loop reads CAISAGGGIVNSPLHF. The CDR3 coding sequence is TGTGCCATCAGTGCCGGTGGGGGGATTGTAAATTCACCCCTCCACTTT.

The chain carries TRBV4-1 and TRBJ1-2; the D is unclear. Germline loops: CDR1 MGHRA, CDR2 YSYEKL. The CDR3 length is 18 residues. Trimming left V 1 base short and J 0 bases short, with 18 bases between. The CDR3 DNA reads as TGCGCCAGCAGCCAAGTTGTTCGGCAGGCCCCAGCTAACTATGGCTACACCTTC. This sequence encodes CASSQVVRQAPANYGYTF.

The CDR3 coding sequence is TGCGCCAGCAGCCAAGGGAGTGGCGGCGGGGACTACGAGCAGTACTTC. This translates into CASSQGSGGGDYEQYF. This chain connects TRBV4-3 to TRBJ2-7; D might be TRBD2 (6 bases). With 1 base removed from V and 3 bases from J, the gap between germline ends came to 16 bases. Germline V gene sequence: CDR1 LGHNA, CDR2 YSLEER. This CDR3 has 16 residues.

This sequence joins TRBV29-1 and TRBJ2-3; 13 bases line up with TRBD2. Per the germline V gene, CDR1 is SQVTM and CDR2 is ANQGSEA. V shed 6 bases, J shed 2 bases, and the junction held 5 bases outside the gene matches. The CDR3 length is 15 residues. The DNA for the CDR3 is TGCAGCGTAGCAGGGACTAGCGGGAACACAGATACGCAGTATTTT. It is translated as CSVAGTSGNTDTQYF.

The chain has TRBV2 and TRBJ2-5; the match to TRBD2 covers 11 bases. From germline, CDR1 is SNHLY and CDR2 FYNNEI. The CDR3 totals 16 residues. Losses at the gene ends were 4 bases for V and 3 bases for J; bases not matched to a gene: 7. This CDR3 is CASSAVPSGGKETQYF. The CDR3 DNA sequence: TGTGCCAGCAGTGCCGTGCCTAGCGGGGGGAAAGAGACCCAGTACTTC.

The CDR3 DNA follows: TGCAGTGCTAGAGAGTCAGGGATCTATGGCTACACCTTC. This translates into CSARESGIYGYTF. The V gene is TRBV20-1, the J gene TRBJ1-2, with TRBD1 as a possible D gene (5 bases). Germline CDR1 and CDR2: DFQATT and SNEGSKA (reference sequence). Trimming left V 0 bases short and J 4 bases short, with 9 bases between. The CDR3 runs 13 residues.

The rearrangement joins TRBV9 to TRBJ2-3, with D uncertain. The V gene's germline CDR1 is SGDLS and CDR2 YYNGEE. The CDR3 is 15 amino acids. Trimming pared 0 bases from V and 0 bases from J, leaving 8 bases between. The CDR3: CASSVAVDSTDTQYF. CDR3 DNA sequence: TGTGCCAGCAGCGTAGCGGTAGATAGCACAGATACGCAGTATTTT. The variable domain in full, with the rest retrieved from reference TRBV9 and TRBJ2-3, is DSGVTQTPKHLITATGQRVTLRCSPRSGDLSVYWYQQSLDQGLQFLIQYYNGEERAKGNILERFSAQQFPDLHSELNLSSLELGDSALYFCASSVAVDSTDTQYFGPGTRLTVL.

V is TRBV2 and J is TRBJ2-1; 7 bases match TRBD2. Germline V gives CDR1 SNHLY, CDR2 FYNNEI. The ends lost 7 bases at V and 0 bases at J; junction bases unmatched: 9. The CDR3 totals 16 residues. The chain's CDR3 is CASNPTRGSSYNEQFF. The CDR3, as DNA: TGTGCCAGCAACCCGACTCGCGGGAGCTCCTACAATGAGCAGTTCTTC.

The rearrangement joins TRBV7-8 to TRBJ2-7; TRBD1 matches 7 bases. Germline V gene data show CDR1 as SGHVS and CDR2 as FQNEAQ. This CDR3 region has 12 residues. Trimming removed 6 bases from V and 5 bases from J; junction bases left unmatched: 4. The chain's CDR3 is CASRTGFDEQYF. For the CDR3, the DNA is TGTGCCAGCAGGACAGGGTTCGACGAGCAGTACTTC.

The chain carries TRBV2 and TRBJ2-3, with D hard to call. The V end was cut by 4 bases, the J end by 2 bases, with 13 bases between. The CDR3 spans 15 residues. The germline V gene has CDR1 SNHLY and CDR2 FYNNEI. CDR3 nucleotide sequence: TGTGCCAGCAGTGTGGTAAAGGTCCCCACAGATACGCAGTATTTT. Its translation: CASSVVKVPTDTQYF.

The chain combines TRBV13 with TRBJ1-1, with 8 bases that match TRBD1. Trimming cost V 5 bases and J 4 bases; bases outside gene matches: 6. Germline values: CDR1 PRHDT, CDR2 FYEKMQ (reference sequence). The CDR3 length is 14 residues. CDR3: CASSRPTGGTEAFF. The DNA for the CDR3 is TGTGCCAGCAGCAGACCCACAGGGGGCACTGAAGCTTTCTTT.

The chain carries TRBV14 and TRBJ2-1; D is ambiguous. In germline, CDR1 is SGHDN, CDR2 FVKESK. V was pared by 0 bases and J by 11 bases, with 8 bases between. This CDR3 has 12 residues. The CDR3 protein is CASSQEGRKQFF. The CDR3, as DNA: TGTGCCAGCAGCCAAGAAGGCAGGAAGCAGTTCTTC.

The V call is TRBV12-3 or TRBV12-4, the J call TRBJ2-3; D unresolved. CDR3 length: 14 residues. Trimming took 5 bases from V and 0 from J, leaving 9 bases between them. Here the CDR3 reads CASSPGFSTDTQYF. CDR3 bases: TGTGCCAGCAGTCCTGGCTTCAGCACAGATACGCAGTATTTT.

The CDR3 here is CASSLSDPRYEQYF. CDR3 nucleotide sequence: TGTGCCAGCAGTTTATCTGACCCCCGCTACGAGCAGTACTTC. The chain couples TRBV27 to TRBJ2-7; no firm D call. Germline lookup yields CDR1 MNHEY and CDR2 SMNVEV (reference sequence). Trimming took 0 bases from V and 3 from J, leaving 9 bases between them. CDR3 length equals 14 residues.

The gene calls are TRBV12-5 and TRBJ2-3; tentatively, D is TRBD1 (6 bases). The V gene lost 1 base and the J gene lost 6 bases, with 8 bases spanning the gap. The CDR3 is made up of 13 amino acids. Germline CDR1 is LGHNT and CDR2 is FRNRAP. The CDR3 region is CASGLGQVDTQYF. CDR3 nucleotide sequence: TGTGCTAGTGGTTTGGGACAGGTGGATACGCAGTATTTT.

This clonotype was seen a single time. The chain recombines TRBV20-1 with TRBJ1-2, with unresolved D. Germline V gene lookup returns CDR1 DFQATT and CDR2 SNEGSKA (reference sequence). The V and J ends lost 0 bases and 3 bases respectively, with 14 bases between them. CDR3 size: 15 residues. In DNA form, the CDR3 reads TGCAGTGCTAGAGATCTATCCGGGCAGGACTATGGCTACACCTTC. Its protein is CSARDLSGQDYGYTF.

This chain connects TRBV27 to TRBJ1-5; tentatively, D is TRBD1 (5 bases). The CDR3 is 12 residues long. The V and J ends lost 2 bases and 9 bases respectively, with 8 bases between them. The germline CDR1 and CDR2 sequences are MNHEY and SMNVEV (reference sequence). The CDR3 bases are TGTGCCAGCAGTTTACGGGGGGGGCCCCAGCATTTT. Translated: CASSLRGGPQHF.

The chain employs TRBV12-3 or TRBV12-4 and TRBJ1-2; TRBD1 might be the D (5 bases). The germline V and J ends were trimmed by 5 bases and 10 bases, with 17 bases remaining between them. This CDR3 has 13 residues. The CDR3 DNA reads TGTGCCAGCAGTCGGACCGGCCCCAGGGACTACACCTTC. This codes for CASSRTGPRDYTF.

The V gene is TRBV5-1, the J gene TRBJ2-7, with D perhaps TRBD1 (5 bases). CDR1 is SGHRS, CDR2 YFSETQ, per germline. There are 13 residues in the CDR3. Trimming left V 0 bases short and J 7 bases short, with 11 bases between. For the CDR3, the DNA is TGCGCCAGCAGCTTGGAGGACACAGCTGAGCAGTACTTC. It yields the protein CASSLEDTAEQYF. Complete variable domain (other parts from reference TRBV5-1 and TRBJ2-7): KAGVTQTPRYLIKTRGQQVTLSCSPISGHRSVSWYQQTPGQGLQFLFEYFSETQRNKGNFPGRFSGRQFSNSRSEMNVSTLELGDSALYLCASSLEDTAEQYFGPGTRLTVT.